Sequencing of this T cell receptor beta chain was carried out in a study of blood T cell repertoires in COVID-19. This table comes from immunoSEQ multiplex PCR, and its TCRdb copy is limited to in-frame clones, with some not included. The table lists under 300,000 clones, 81% of them singletons, with around 3% in the top ten. The CDR3 covers 15 residues. The germline CDR1 and CDR2 sequences are LNHDA and SQIVND (reference sequence). The V gene lost 4 bases and the J gene lost 0 bases, with 10 bases spanning the gap. The chain combines TRBV19 with TRBJ2-1, with D possibly being TRBD2 (5 bases). The source of this sequence is a woman aged 60-75 years with active or convalescent COVID-19. Sequences were obtained from peripheral blood. In DNA, the CDR3 is TGTGCCAGTAGTAAGGAGGCCTTCTCCTACAATGAGCAGTTCTTC. This codes for CASSKEAFSYNEQFF. Drawing the rest from reference TRBV19 and TRBJ2-1, the complete variable domain is DGGITQSPKYLFRKEGQNVTLSCEQNLNHDAMYWYRQDPGQGLRLIYYSQIVNDFQKGDIAEGYSVSREKKESFPLTVTSAQKNPTAFYLCASSKEAFSYNEQFFGPGTRLTVL.